This TCR beta chain originates from a study of post-analysis software for immune sequencing data. Concerning this clonotype: Its antigen remains unidentified.

General observations from the study: Among multiple sclerosis patients, normalized Chao1 diversity was significantly below that of controls. Five or six TRBV segments, TRBV5-6, TRBV5-1 and TRBV20-1 among them, were found more frequent in patients than controls. When the samples were clustered directly with F measure, those that had been prepared in the same batch showed strong co-clustering.

The V end was cut by 7 bases, the J end by 0 bases, with 13 bases between. The CDR3 contains 13 residues. CDR1 is SQVTM, CDR2 ANQGSEA, per germline. Prepared libraries of TCR beta cDNA carried unique molecular identifiers. Between about 1 and 11 million T cells gave rise to hundreds of thousands of cDNA molecules. TCRdb ran MiXCR on the PCR reads and lists one entry per CDR3 protein. The sample includes more than 450,000 distinct CDR3 sequences, 34% of them seen just once. The genes are TRBV29-1 and TRBJ2-7, with D possibly TRBD1 on 6 matching bases. The sequencing input was blood. The clonotype originates from a girl aged 2 to 17 with multiple sclerosis. Written as DNA, the CDR3 is TGCAGCGCTACTGAGGACAGCTCCTACGAGCAGTACTTC. Translating gives CSATEDSSYEQYF.